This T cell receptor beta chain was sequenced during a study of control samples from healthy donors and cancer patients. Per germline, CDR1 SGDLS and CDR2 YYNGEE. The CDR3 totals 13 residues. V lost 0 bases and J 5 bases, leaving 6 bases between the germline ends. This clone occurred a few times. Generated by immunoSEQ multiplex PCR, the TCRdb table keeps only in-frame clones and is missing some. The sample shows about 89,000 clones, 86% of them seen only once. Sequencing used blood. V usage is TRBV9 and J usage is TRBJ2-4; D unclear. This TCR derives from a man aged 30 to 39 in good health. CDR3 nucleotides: TGTGCCAGCAGCGTAGCGGCGGAAAACATTCAGTACTTC. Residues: CASSVAAENIQYF.